This T cell receptor beta chain was sequenced in a study of cytomegalovirus exposure and HLA in healthy donors. Overall study context: Sequencing of 150 million to 200 million T cells in an earlier analysis found about 120 million unique TCR beta sequences.

This clone appeared a single time. Distinct nucleotide sequences in the sample also encode this CDR3. Primers included in the PCR were 60 Vbeta and 13 Jbeta primers. The table came from immunoSEQ multiplex PCR; TCRdb's copy has only in-frame clones and leaves some out. The sample has 95,000 to 150,000 clones; 78% are singletons. The CDR3 has 14 amino acids. V was shortened by 2 bases and J by 0 bases, with 5 bases between the two germline ends. Germline V gives CDR1 LNHDA, CDR2 SQIVND (reference sequence). The sample was PBMCs. The chain recombines TRBV19 with TRBJ1-5; D not resolved. This TCR derives from a woman aged 40 to 50 in good health and CMV-seronegative. The CDR3 nucleotides are TGTGCCAGTAGTATAACGGGTAGCAATCAGCCCCAGCATTTT. It codes for CASSITGSNQPQHF.